The source of this TCR beta chain is a study of control samples from healthy donors and cancer patients. Clones were sequenced by immunoSEQ multiplex PCR, and TCRdb holds only the in-frame ones, with some missing. This repertoire shows 82,000 or so clones, 90% to 95% found once; its top ten account for around 4.9%. Material: blood. This clonotype was obtained from a woman between 18 and 29 years old in good health.

The CDR3 spells CASGRGGLNTGELFF. The CDR3 nucleotides read TGTGCCAGCGGGAGGGGCGGGCTTAACACCGGGGAGCTGTTTTTT. The chain uses TRBV28 and TRBJ2-2; TRBD2 matches 7 bases. The CDR3 is 15 residues long. The V gene end was trimmed by 8 bases and the J gene end by 2 bases; junction bases not matched to a gene: 8. Germline CDR1 MDHEN, CDR2 SYDVKM.